Shown below are 5 T cell receptor beta chains from a single sample sequenced in a study of blood T cell repertoires in COVID-19. Assay: immunoSEQ multiplex PCR; the TCRdb copy retains only in-frame clones and omits some. The sample lists 40,000 to 50,000 clones; approximately 91% were seen once. Sequenced input: peripheral blood. These receptor sequences come from a human donor in a cohort sampled during active COVID-19.

V gene TRBV7-6 combines with J gene TRBJ2-7; TRBD1 aligns across 9 bases. This CDR3 contains 17 residues. Germline trimming cut 5 bases from V and 0 bases from J; bases unmatched to any gene: 11. Looked up from germline, CDR1 is SGHVS and CDR2 is FNYEAQ. In DNA, the CDR3 is TGTGCCAGCAGCCCCCGGACAGGGGCTAACAGCTCCTACGAGCAGTACTTC. It encodes CASSPRTGANSSYEQYF.

This sequence joins TRBV6-5 and TRBJ1-1; TRBD1 aligns across 7 bases. The J segment lost 6 bases and the V segment lost 4 bases, leaving 11 bases of the junction unmatched. Germline V gene sequence: CDR1 MNHEY, CDR2 SVGAGI. The CDR3 spans 15 residues. CDR3 in amino acids: CASSSPQGFSAEAFF. CDR3 DNA: TGTGCCAGCAGTTCGCCACAGGGGTTCAGTGCTGAAGCTTTCTTT.

The chain couples TRBV11-2 to TRBJ1-1; the D gene is possibly TRBD1 (5 bases). CDR1 and CDR2 from the germline V gene are SGHAT and FQNNGV. This CDR3 has 18 amino acids. V was trimmed by 5 bases and J by 0 bases, leaving 22 bases between them. DNA of the CDR3: TGTGCCAGCAGCCCAGGAAGGTGGGGCTCCGACATGAACACTGAAGCTTTCTTT. Translating it yields CASSPGRWGSDMNTEAFF.

The chain uses TRBV5-1 and TRBJ1-2; 7 bases are a match to TRBD1. Looked up from germline, CDR1 is SGHRS and CDR2 is YFSETQ. There are 15 residues in the CDR3. The V gene end was trimmed by 0 bases and the J gene end by 5 bases; junction bases not matched to a gene: 7. CDR3 loop: CASSLEGQPIYGYTF. The CDR3 DNA follows: TGCGCCAGCAGCTTGGAGGGACAGCCTATTTATGGCTACACCTTC.

J is TRBJ2-7 and V is TRBV6-6; D is possibly TRBD1 (6 bases). CDR3 length: 12 residues. V was cut by 6 bases and J by 2 bases, with 8 bases left in between. The germline gives CDR1 MNHNY, CDR2 SVGAGI (reference sequence). CDR3 DNA: TGTGCCAGCAGGACAGGTACCTACGAGCAGTACTTC. Its translation is CASRTGTYEQYF.